The clone carrying this T cell receptor (beta chain) has just one count. The antigen is unknown. With V trimmed by 8 bases and J by 9 bases, 13 bases remained unmatched. Germline values: CDR1 LNHDA, CDR2 SQIVND (reference sequence). The CDR3 sequence is 14 residues long. The data stem from a study of STAT5B mutations in CD4+ large granular lymphocyte leukemia. Controls came from buffy coats of healthy blood donors. Here immunoSEQ multiplex PCR was the method, and the copy in TCRdb shows in-frame clones only, minus some. The table lists 30,000 to 35,000 clones, about four fifths of them singletons. Study results and limitations: Top patient clones used TRBV06 genes more often: 8/27 versus 2/35 in controls.

Sequencing was performed on CD4+ T cells from blood buffy coats. This chain joins TRBV19 and TRBJ2-5, with 9 bases identical to TRBD1. The receptor's source is a human donor in good health. The CDR3 DNA reads TGTGCCAGTGGCCCGGGACAGGGCCCCGGGGCCCAGTACTTC. This encodes CASGPGQGPGAQYF.